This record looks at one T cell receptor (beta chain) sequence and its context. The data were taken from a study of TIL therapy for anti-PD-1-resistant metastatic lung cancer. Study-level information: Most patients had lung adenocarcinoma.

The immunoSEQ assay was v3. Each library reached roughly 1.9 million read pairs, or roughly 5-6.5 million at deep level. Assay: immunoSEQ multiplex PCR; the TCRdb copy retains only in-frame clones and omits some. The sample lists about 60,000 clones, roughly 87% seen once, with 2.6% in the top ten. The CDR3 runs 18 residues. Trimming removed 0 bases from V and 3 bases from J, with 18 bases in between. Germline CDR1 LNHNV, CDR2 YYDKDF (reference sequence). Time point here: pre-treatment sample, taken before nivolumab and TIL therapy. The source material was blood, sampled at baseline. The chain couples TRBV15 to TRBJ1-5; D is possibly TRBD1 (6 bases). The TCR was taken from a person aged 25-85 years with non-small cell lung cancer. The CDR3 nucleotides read TGTGCCACCAGCAGAGATGAGCCCGGCAGGGGATTCAATCAGCCCCAGCATTTT. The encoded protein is CATSRDEPGRGFNQPQHF.